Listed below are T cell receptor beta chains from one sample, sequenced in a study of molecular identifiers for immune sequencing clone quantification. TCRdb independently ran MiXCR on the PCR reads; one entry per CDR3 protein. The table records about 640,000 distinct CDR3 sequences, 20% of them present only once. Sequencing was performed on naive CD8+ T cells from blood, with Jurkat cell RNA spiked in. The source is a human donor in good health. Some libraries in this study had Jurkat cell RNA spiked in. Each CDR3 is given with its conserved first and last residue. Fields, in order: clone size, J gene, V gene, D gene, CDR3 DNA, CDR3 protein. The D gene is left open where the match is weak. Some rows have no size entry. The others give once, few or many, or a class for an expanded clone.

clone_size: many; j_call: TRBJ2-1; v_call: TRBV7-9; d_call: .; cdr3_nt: TGTGCCAGCAGCTTAGGGGATAATAGTGAGCAGTTCTTC; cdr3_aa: CASSLGDNSEQFF
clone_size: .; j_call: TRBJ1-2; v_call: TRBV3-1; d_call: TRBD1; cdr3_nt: TGTGCCAGCAGCCAAGGATCAGGGACAGGGGCCTTTGGCTACACCTTC; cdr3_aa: CASSQGSGTGAFGYTF
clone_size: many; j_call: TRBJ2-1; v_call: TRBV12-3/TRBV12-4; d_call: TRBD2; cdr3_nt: TGTGCCAGCAGTACTAGCGGGAGGGCCCAGTTCTTC; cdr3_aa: CASSTSGRAQFF
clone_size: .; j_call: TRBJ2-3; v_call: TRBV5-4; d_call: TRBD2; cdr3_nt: TGTGCCAGCAGCGCGTCGGGACTAGCGGGGGGGCCGGGCACAGATACGCAGTATTTT; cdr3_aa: CASSASGLAGGPGTDTQYF
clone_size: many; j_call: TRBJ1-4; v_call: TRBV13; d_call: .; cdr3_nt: TGTGCCAGCAGCTTAGCGGGAATGGCAACTAATGAAAAACTGTTTTTT; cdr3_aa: CASSLAGMATNEKLFF
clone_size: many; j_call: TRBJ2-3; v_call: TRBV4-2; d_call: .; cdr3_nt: TGTGCCAGCAGCCAACCGGGTGGTACAGATACGCAGTATTTT; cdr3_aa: CASSQPGGTDTQYF
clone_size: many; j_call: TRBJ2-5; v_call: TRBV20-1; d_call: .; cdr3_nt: TGCAGTGCCCCACTAGAAAACCAAGAGACCCAGTACTTC; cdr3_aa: CSAPLENQETQYF
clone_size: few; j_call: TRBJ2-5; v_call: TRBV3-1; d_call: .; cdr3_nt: TGTGCCAGCAGCCAAGAGGCAGGGTACCCAAAAGAGACCCAGTACTTC; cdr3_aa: CASSQEAGYPKETQYF
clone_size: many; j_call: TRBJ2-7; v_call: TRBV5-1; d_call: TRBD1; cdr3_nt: TGCGCCAGCAGCCTTGGACAGGGGTTCTACGAGCAGTACTTC; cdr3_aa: CASSLGQGFYEQYF
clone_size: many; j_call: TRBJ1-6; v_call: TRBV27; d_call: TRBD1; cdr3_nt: TGTGCCAGCAGTTTTACCGGGACAGGTAAATCACCCCTCCACTTT; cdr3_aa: CASSFTGTGKSPLHF
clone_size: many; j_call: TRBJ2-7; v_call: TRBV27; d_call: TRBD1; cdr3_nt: TGTGCCAGCAGTTTGGCCAGGGGGTACTACGAGCAGTACTTC; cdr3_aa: CASSLARGYYEQYF
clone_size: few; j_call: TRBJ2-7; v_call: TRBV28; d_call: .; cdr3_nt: TGTGCCAGCAGTTTACCCAGGGTCTCCTACGAGCAGTACTTC; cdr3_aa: CASSLPRVSYEQYF
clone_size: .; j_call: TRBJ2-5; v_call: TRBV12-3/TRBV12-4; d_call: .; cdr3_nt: TGTGTCAGCAGTTTAGGACTTCGGCAAGAGGCCCAGTACTTC; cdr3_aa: CVSSLGLRQEAQYF
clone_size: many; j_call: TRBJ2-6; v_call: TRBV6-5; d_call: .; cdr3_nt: TGTGCCAGCAGTTACCCGGGACATCCGTCCACCCTTGGCTCTGGGGCCAACGTCCTGACTTTC; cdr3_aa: CASSYPGHPSTLGSGANVLTF
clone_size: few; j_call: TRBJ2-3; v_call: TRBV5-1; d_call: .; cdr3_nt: TGCGCCAGCAGCGACGGAGCAGATACGCAGTATTTT; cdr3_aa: CASSDGADTQYF
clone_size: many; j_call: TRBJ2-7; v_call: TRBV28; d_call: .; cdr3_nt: TGTGCCAGCAGTTTCCGCGGAGTCGGCTACGAGCAGTACTTC; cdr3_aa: CASSFRGVGYEQYF
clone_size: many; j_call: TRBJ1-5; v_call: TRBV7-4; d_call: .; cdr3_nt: TGTGCCGGCAATCAGCCCCAGCATTTT; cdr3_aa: CAGNQPQHF
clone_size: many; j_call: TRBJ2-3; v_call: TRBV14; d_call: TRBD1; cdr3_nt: TGTGCCAGCGGGACAGGGGGCGCTTGGCGGAACACAGATACGCAGTATTTT; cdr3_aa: CASGTGGAWRNTDTQYF
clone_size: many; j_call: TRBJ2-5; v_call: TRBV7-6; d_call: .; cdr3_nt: TGTGCCAGCAGCCCCGGCGGGCGTTCTGAGACCCAGTACTTC; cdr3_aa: CASSPGGRSETQYF
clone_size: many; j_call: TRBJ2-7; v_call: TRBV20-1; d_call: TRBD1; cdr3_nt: TGCAGTGCTAGAGATCGGGACAGGGTCACCTACGAGCAGTACTTC; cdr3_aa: CSARDRDRVTYEQYF
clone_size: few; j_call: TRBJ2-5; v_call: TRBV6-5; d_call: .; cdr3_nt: TGTGCCAGCAGGAGAAAGCCGGGACAACTGCAAGAGACCCAGTACTTC; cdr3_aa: CASRRKPGQLQETQYF
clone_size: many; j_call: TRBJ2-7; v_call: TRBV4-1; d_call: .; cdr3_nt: TGCGCCAGCAGCGAGGTTGCGAGGAGGTACGAGCAGTACTTC; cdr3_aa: CASSEVARRYEQYF
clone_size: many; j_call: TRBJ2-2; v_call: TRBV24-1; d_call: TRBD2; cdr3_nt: TGTGCCACCAGCCCCGGGACTAGCGGGAGCAGTGAGCTGTTTTTT; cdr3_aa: CATSPGTSGSSELFF
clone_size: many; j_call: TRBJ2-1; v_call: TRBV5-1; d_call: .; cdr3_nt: TGCGCCAGCAGCTGGGACGGCAACAATGAGCAGTTCTTC; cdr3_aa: CASSWDGNNEQFF
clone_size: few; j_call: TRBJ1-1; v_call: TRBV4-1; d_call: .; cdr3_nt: TGCGCCAGCAGCACCTTGACACATGAAGCTTTCTTT; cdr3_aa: CASSTLTHEAFF
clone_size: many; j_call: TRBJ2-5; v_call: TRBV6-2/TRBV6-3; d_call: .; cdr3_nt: TGTGCCAGCAGTTACCTACCCCTCTCGACGTACCAAGAGACCCAGTACTTC; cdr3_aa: CASSYLPLSTYQETQYF
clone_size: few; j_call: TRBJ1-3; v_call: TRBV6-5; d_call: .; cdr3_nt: TGTGCCAGCAGTTACTCGACTGGAAACACCATATATTTT; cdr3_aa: CASSYSTGNTIYF
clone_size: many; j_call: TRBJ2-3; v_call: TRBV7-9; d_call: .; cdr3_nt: TGTGCCAGCAGCTTAGTGTCAGATACGCAGTATTTT; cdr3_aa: CASSLVSDTQYF
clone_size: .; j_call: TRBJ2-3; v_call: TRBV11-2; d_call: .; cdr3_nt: TGTGCCAGCAGCTTAGGGAGGGGGAGGGCCAGTGGTACGCAGTATTTT; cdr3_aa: CASSLGRGRASGTQYF
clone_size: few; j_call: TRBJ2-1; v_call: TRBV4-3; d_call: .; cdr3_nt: TGCGCCAGCAGCCAACACGGGGGAATTTACAATGAGCAGTTCTTC; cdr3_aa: CASSQHGGIYNEQFF
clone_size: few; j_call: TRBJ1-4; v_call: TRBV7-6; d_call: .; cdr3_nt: TGTGCCAGCAGCTTCCATGGTGAATCGAGTGAAAAACTGTTTTTT; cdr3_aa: CASSFHGESSEKLFF
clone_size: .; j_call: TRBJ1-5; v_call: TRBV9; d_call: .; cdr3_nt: TGTGCCAGCAGCGTATCTGGGGATGACCAGCTCCAGCATTTT; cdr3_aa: CASSVSGDDQLQHF
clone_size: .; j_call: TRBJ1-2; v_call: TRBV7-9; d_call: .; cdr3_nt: TGTGCCAGCACCCCTGAGGGTTCCTATGGCTACACCTTC; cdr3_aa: CASTPEGSYGYTF
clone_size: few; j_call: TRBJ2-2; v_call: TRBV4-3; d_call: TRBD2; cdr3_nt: TGCGCCACCGGGAGCGGGGGGGCCTGGGCCGGGGAGCTGTTTTTT; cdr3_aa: CATGSGGAWAGELFF
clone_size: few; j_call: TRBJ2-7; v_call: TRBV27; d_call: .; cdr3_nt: TGTGCCAGCAGTTTAAGACCGATCTCCTACGAGCAGTACTTC; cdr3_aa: CASSLRPISYEQYF
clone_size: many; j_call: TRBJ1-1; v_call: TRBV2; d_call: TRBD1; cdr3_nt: TGTGCCAGCAGTGCCGGACAGGGAAGGACTGAAGCTTTCTTT; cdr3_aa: CASSAGQGRTEAFF
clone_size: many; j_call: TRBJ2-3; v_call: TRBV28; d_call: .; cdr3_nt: TGTGCCAGCAGTTTGTTGAGGGTCACAGATACGCAGTATTTT; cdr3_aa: CASSLLRVTDTQYF
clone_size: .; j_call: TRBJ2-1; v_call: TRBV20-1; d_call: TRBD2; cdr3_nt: TGCAGTGCAGTGGGACTAGCGGAATACAATGAGCAGTTCTTC; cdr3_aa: CSAVGLAEYNEQFF
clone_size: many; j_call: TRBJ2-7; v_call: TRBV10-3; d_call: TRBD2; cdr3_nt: TGTGCCATCAGTGAGTCGCTAGCGGGATCCTTCACCCCGTACGAGCAGTACTTC; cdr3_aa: CAISESLAGSFTPYEQYF
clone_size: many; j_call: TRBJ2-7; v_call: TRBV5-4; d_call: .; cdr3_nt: TGTGCCAGCAGCCACACCGGACGGTTCTCCTACGAGCAGTACTTC; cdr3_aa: CASSHTGRFSYEQYF
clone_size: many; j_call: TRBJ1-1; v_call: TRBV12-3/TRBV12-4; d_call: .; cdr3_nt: TGTGCCAGCAGCTGGGGCCTTGGGACAAAAGGAGGTTGGAACACTGAAGCTTTCTTT; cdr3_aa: CASSWGLGTKGGWNTEAFF
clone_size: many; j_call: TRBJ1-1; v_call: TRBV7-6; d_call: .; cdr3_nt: TGTGCCAGCAGCACCAATGAGGGCACTGAAGCTTTCTTT; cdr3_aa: CASSTNEGTEAFF